These 17 T cell receptor beta chains came from one sample sequenced in a study of cytomegalovirus exposure and HLA in healthy donors. Amplification used 60 Vbeta primers and 13 Jbeta primers. Sequencing was performed with immunoSEQ multiplex PCR; in TCRdb, only in-frame clones are kept and a portion is missing. This sample has 150,000 to 200,000 clones; more than 60% occur once, and the top ten carry approximately 1.5%. The sample was PBMCs. The receptors derive from a woman aged 25 to 39 in good health and CMV-seronegative.

This clone is a singleton in its sample. V usage is TRBV4-1 and J usage is TRBJ2-4; 7 bases are shared with TRBD1. V lost 5 bases and J lost 9; bases outside the gene matches: 10. Per germline, CDR1 MGHRA and CDR2 YSYEKL. This CDR3 contains 14 residues. The CDR3 sequence: CASSISGTETIQYF. In DNA form, the CDR3 reads TGCGCCAGCAGCATCTCCGGGACAGAGACCATTCAGTACTTC.

The V and J genes are TRBV5-1 and TRBJ2-7; 8 bases align to TRBD1. J gave up 0 bases and V 4 bases, and 6 bases lay outside the gene matches. The CDR3 sequence is 15 residues long. Germline lookup yields CDR1 SGHRS and CDR2 YFSETQ. CDR3 in amino acids: CASSPPQGGSYEQYF. The CDR3 DNA sequence: TGCGCCAGCAGCCCCCCACAGGGGGGCTCCTACGAGCAGTACTTC. The full variable domain, completed using reference TRBV5-1 and TRBJ2-7, is KAGVTQTPRYLIKTRGQQVTLSCSPISGHRSVSWYQQTPGQGLQFLFEYFSETQRNKGNFPGRFSGRQFSNSRSEMNVSTLELGDSALYLCASSPPQGGSYEQYFGPGTRLTVT.

The chain recombines TRBV12-5 with TRBJ1-6; D not certain. Germline V gene sequence: CDR1 LGHNT, CDR2 FRNRAP. The CDR3 has 13 amino acids. The ends were cut back, 5 bases at V and 10 bases at J, with 12 bases in the middle. The CDR3 loop is CASGLWHGSPLHF. The CDR3 bases are TGTGCTAGTGGTCTATGGCACGGGTCACCCCTCCACTTT.

The chain carries TRBV6-1 and TRBJ2-3, with TRBD2 identical over 8 bases. Trimming cost V 2 bases and J 0 bases; bases outside gene matches: 16. The length of the CDR3 is 20 residues. The germline V gene has CDR1 MNHNS and CDR2 SASEGT. CDR3 amino acids: CASSEFLRKAGGSSTDTQYF. In DNA, the CDR3 is TGTGCCAGCAGTGAATTTCTTCGTAAGGCGGGGGGATCTAGCACAGATACGCAGTATTTT.

This chain joins TRBV7-2 and TRBJ1-2; tentative D call: TRBD1 (6 bases). CDR1 and CDR2 from the germline V gene are SGHTA and FQGNSA. The length of the CDR3 is 12 residues. Trimming took off 7 bases at V and 9 bases at J, with 15 bases between the two ends. CDR3 sequence reads: CASTWGGQSYTF. The CDR3 bases are TGTGCCAGCACCTGGGGGGGGCAGAGCTACACCTTC.

The chain couples TRBV19 to TRBJ1-2; no definite D call. V lost 1 base, J lost 10 bases, and 13 bases lay in between. CDR1 is LNHDA and CDR2 is SQIVND in the germline V gene (reference sequence). The CDR3 totals 13 residues. CDR3 region: CASSIGKQSFYTF. The DNA for the CDR3 is TGTGCCAGTAGTATAGGGAAACAGAGTTTCTACACCTTC.

The CDR3 bases are TGTGCCAGCAGTGATCGTGACAGGGGGGGAGCTAATGAAAAACTGTTTTTT. This gives the protein CASSDRDRGGANEKLFF. V gene TRBV25-1 combines with J gene TRBJ1-4; 9 nucleotides match TRBD1. Unmatched junction bases numbered 8, after V lost 3 bases and J lost 3 bases. This CDR3 contains 17 residues. CDR1 is MGHDK and CDR2 is SYGVNS in the germline V gene.

The rearrangement links TRBV5-4 to TRBJ1-6; D not resolved. Germline values: CDR1 SGHNT, CDR2 YYREEE (reference sequence). V was clipped by 2 bases and J by 0 bases, with 6 bases between them. The length of the CDR3 is 15 residues. CDR3 sequence (DNA): TGTGCCAGCAGCTTAGATAGCTCCTATAATTCACCCCTCCACTTT. Translation gives CASSLDSSYNSPLHF.

Written as DNA, the CDR3 is TGTGCCAGCAGTGAGGGTGGAGTCGAGCAGTACTTC. This sequence encodes CASSEGGVEQYF. This chain links TRBV27 with TRBJ2-7; D perhaps matches TRBD2 (5 bases). V lost 5 bases to trimming and J lost 6 bases, with 11 bases between them. The CDR3 sequence is 12 residues long. Germline-derived CDR1 and CDR2 are MNHEY and SMNVEV (reference sequence).

V is TRBV5-1 and J is TRBJ1-1; D remains ambiguous. CDR1 and CDR2 (germline): SGHRS, YFSETQ. Trimming pared 1 base from V and 10 bases from J, leaving 20 bases between. The CDR3 loop spans 15 amino acids. The CDR3 DNA reads as TGCGCCAGCAGCTTGAGCGGAAACGGGGAGGAGCGAGCTTTCTTT. This sequence encodes CASSLSGNGEERAFF.

The gene calls are TRBV27 and TRBJ2-3; possible D gene TRBD2, 5 bases. Germline V gene lookup returns CDR1 MNHEY and CDR2 SMNVEV (reference sequence). The length of the CDR3 is 15 residues. V was clipped by 5 bases and J by 0 bases, with 12 bases between them. The CDR3 region is CASSEEGRSTDTQYF. In nucleotides, the CDR3 is TGTGCCAGCAGTGAAGAGGGCAGAAGCACAGATACGCAGTATTTT.

The CDR3 protein is CASSFGTGRPPYEQYF. The CDR3 nucleotides are TGTGCCAGCAGTTTCGGGACAGGCCGTCCCCCCTACGAGCAGTACTTC. The V call is TRBV6-6, the J call TRBJ2-5; 8 bases agree with TRBD1. The assigned J gene may be wrong: the sequence end matches TRBJ2-7 better. The CDR3 extends over 16 amino acids. Germline V CDR1 and CDR2: MNHNY, SVGAGI (reference sequence).

CDR3 amino acids: CASSSTDVYGYTF. CDR3 DNA: TGTGCCAGCAGCTCGACAGATGTCTATGGCTACACCTTC. The rearrangement links TRBV7-9 to TRBJ1-2; a possible D gene is TRBD1 (5 bases). V lost 4 bases, J lost 4 bases, and 10 bases lay in between. CDR3 size: 13 residues. From germline, CDR1 is SEHNR and CDR2 FQNEAQ (reference sequence).

The genes are TRBV15 and TRBJ1-5, with 7 bases aligning to TRBD1. V dropped 0 bases and J dropped 3; count of bases not matched to a gene: 8. Germline CDR1 and CDR2: LNHNV and YYDKDF (reference sequence). CDR3 length equals 17 residues. In DNA form, the CDR3 reads TGTGCCACCAGCAGAGATACCGGGACAGACCTCAATCAGCCCCAGCATTTT. It translates to CATSRDTGTDLNQPQHF.

The V gene is TRBV27, the J gene TRBJ2-5; 9 positions agree with TRBD1. The CDR3 has 16 residues. The V gene's germline CDR1 is MNHEY and CDR2 SMNVEV (reference sequence). With 5 bases clipped from V and 2 bases from J, the junction kept 9 bases outside the gene matches. The CDR3 loop reads CASSDRGGKQQETQYF. CDR3 coding DNA: TGTGCCAGCAGTGACAGGGGGGGGAAGCAACAAGAGACCCAGTACTTC.

The chain employs TRBV7-8 and TRBJ1-1; D is unclear. CDR1 is SGHVS, CDR2 FQNEAQ, per germline. V was shortened by 1 base and J by 2 bases, with 8 bases between the two germline ends. The CDR3 loop spans 14 amino acids. CDR3 protein: CASSLDGGNTEAFF. CDR3 DNA: TGTGCCAGCAGCTTAGATGGAGGTAACACTGAAGCTTTCTTT.

The rearrangement joins TRBV14 to TRBJ2-1; no definite D call. CDR1 and CDR2 (germline): SGHDN, FVKESK. The CDR3 consists of 12 residues. V was trimmed by 4 bases and J by 5 bases, leaving 6 bases between them. This CDR3 is CASSPSHNEQFF. The CDR3 nucleotides are TGTGCCAGCAGCCCGAGTCACAATGAGCAGTTCTTC.